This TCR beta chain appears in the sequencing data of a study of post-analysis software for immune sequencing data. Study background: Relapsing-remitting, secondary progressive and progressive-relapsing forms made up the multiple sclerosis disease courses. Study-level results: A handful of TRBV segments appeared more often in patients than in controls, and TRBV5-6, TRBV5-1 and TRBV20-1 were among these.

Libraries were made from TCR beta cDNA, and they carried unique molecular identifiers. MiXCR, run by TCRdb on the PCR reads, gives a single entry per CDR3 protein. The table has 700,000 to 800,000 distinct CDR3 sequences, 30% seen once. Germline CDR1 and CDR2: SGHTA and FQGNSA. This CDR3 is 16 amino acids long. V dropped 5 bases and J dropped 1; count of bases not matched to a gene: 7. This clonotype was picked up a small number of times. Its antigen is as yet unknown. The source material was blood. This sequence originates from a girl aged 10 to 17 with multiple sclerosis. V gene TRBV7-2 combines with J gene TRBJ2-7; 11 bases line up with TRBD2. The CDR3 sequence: CASSDQLAGASYEQYF. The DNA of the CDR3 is TGTGCCAGCAGCGACCAACTAGCGGGAGCGTCCTACGAGCAGTACTTC.